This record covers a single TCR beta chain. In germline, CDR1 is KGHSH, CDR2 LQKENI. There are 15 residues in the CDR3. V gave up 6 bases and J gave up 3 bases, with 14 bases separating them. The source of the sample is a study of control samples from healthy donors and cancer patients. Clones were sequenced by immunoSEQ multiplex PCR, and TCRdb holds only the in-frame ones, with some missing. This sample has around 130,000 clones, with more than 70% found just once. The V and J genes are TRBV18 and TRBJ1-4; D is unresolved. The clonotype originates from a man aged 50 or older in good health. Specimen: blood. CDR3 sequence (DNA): TGTGCCAGCTCTCCAACCAACGGCCCTAATGAAAAACTGTTTTTT. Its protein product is CASSPTNGPNEKLFF.